The 26 T cell receptor beta chains reported below all come from one sample, sequenced in a study of T cell changes during pregnancy in multiple sclerosis. Produced via immunoSEQ multiplex PCR; TCRdb's table is partial and in-frame only. Among some 61,000 clones listed, more than 80% were seen once. The sample consisted of peripheral blood, taken in the second trimester of pregnancy. The origin of the receptors is a female donor with multiple sclerosis, enrolled in a pregnancy study.

The chain recombines TRBV7-3 with TRBJ2-3; 7 nucleotides align to TRBD2. The CDR3 runs to 15 residues. Germline CDR1 and CDR2: SGHTA and FQGTGA. V shed 3 bases and J 1 base; nucleotides not matched to a gene: 4. The CDR3 loop reads CASSLRGSGTDTQYF. In DNA form, the CDR3 reads TGTGCCAGCAGCTTGCGGGGGTCCGGCACAGATACGCAGTATTTT. The whole variable domain, remainder taken from reference TRBV7-3 and TRBJ2-3, is GAGVSQTPSNKVTEKGKYVELRCDPISGHTALYWYRQSLGQGPEFLIYFQGTGAADDSGLPNDRFFAVRPEGSVSTLKIQRTERGDSAVYLCASSLRGSGTDTQYFGPGTRLTVL.

V and J are TRBV25-1 and TRBJ2-1, with D maybe TRBD2 (6 bases). Deletions cut 5 bases from V and 4 bases from J, with 21 bases between. The CDR3 loop spans 17 amino acids. Germline V CDR1 and CDR2: MGHDK, SYGVNS. The CDR3 reads CASSPPGGLALYNEQFF. DNA of the CDR3: TGTGCCAGCAGTCCCCCAGGTGGTCTAGCGCTATACAATGAGCAGTTCTTC.

This chain joins TRBV11-2 and TRBJ1-2; D perhaps matches TRBD1 (5 bases). The CDR3 consists of 13 residues. The V end lost 7 bases, the J end lost 2 bases, and 11 bases lay between the germline ends. From germline, CDR1 is SGHAT and CDR2 FQNNGV. The CDR3: CASTPRGNYGYTF. The CDR3 coding sequence is TGTGCCAGCACCCCAAGGGGCAACTATGGCTACACCTTC.

The chain couples TRBV7-3 to TRBJ1-1; TRBD1 might be the D (6 bases). The ends were cut back, 2 bases at V and 5 bases at J, with 9 bases in the middle. Germline CDR1 reads SGHTA; CDR2 reads FQGTGA. This CDR3 is built from 13 residues. CDR3: CASSLSGETEAFF. DNA for the CDR3: TGTGCCAGCAGCTTATCAGGGGAAACTGAAGCTTTCTTT.

The chain has TRBV7-2 and TRBJ2-7, with 12 bases matching TRBD2. The CDR3 extends over 15 amino acids. CDR1 is SGHTA and CDR2 is FQGNSA in the germline V gene. The J segment lost 2 bases and the V segment lost 5 bases, leaving 4 bases of the junction unmatched. CDR3 nucleotide sequence: TGTGCCAGCAGCCACGGACTAGCGGGGACCTACGAGCAGTACTTC. It yields the protein CASSHGLAGTYEQYF.

V usage is TRBV4-3 and J usage is TRBJ1-2; D gene ambiguous. The CDR3 runs 16 residues. Trimming stripped 0 bases from V and 4 bases from J, with 15 bases between. Germline V gene lookup returns CDR1 LGHNA and CDR2 YSLEER. The CDR3 here is CASSQDSPGFSYGYTF. The CDR3 region has the DNA TGCGCCAGCAGCCAAGATTCCCCGGGATTCTCCTATGGCTACACCTTC.

This clone was observed a handful of times. CDR3 sequence (DNA): TGTGCCAGCAGTGAATGGGGGCAGAACACTGAAGCTTTCTTT. It yields the protein CASSEWGQNTEAFF. The chain recombines TRBV25-1 with TRBJ1-1, with D perhaps matching TRBD1 (6 bases). Germline loops: CDR1 MGHDK, CDR2 SYGVNS. The CDR3 runs to 14 residues. V dropped 1 base and J dropped 1 base, with 7 bases sitting between them.

The V gene is TRBV7-3, the J gene TRBJ2-7; TRBD1 aligns across 7 bases. Germline V gene sequence: CDR1 SGHTA, CDR2 FQGTGA. V lost 5 bases and J lost 0; bases outside the gene matches: 7. The CDR3 totals 15 residues. The chain's CDR3 is CASSPSRDSSYEQYF. For the CDR3, the DNA is TGTGCCAGCAGCCCCTCAAGGGACAGCTCCTACGAGCAGTACTTC.

This rearrangement joins TRBV9 to TRBJ2-7, with a possible D match to TRBD2 (6 bases). Germline V gene sequence: CDR1 SGDLS, CDR2 YYNGEE. V dropped 3 bases and J dropped 3 bases, with 13 bases sitting between them. The CDR3 totals 14 residues. The CDR3 region is CASSARDSFYEQYF. In DNA form, the CDR3 reads TGTGCCAGCAGCGCCCGGGACTCCTTCTACGAGCAGTACTTC.

The chain joins TRBV18 to TRBJ1-1; D unresolved. The V gene's germline CDR1 is KGHSH and CDR2 LQKENI. The CDR3 length is 16 residues. The ends were cut back, 2 bases at V and 11 bases at J, with 24 bases in the middle. The CDR3 DNA reads TGTGCCAGCTCACCATTTTCCGGTGCGGGGATACTTCGGGCTTTCTTT. Protein sequence: CASSPFSGAGILRAFF.

The chain couples TRBV4-3 to TRBJ1-5; no reliable D call. Trimming shortened V by 3 bases and J by 4 bases, and 13 bases separated the two germline ends. Germline CDR1 reads LGHNA; CDR2 reads YSLEER. This CDR3 is 15 amino acids long. CDR3 amino acids: CASSQRMGSNQPQHF. CDR3 in DNA: TGCGCCAGCAGCCAGCGGATGGGTAGTAATCAGCCCCAGCATTTT.

The V call is TRBV4-3, the J call TRBJ2-3, with 9 bases identical to TRBD2. Germline loops: CDR1 LGHNA, CDR2 YSLEER. CDR3 length equals 17 residues. Unmatched junction bases numbered 7, after V lost 1 base and J lost 2 bases. The CDR3 DNA is TGCGCCAGCAGCCAAGGCCGGCGGGGGGGTCTCACAGATACGCAGTATTTT. It yields the protein CASSQGRRGGLTDTQYF.

The genes are TRBV7-2 and TRBJ2-7, with TRBD1 matching 7 bases. Looked up from germline, CDR1 is SGHTA and CDR2 is FQGNSA. The CDR3 sequence is 15 residues long. Trimming at V came to 2 bases and at J to 6 bases, leaving 10 bases not matched to a gene. This CDR3 reads CASSLSGTEDSEQYF. CDR3 bases: TGTGCCAGCAGCTTATCTGGGACAGAGGATTCCGAGCAGTACTTC.

V gene TRBV13 combines with J gene TRBJ1-2, with 7 bases matching TRBD1. CDR3 length equals 16 residues. The germline V gene encodes CDR1 PRHDT and CDR2 FYEKMQ (reference sequence). The junction had 16 bases not matched to a gene; V was cut back by 5 bases and J by 7 bases. The CDR3 nucleotides read TGTGCCAGCAGCGGACCCACAGGGGACCTCCTCGGTGGCTACACCTTC. Translating gives CASSGPTGDLLGGYTF.

CDR3 protein: CASSLGTGPQHF. The CDR3 DNA follows: TGTGCCAGCAGCTTAGGAACGGGGCCCCAGCATTTT. This chain connects TRBV7-2 to TRBJ1-5; the D is unclear. The V gene's germline CDR1 is SGHTA and CDR2 FQGNSA. V was cut by 1 base and J by 9 bases, with 7 bases left in between. The CDR3 loop spans 12 amino acids. Together with reference TRBV7-2 and TRBJ1-5, the CDR3 gives the full variable domain: GAGVSQSPSNKVTEKGKDVELRCDPISGHTALYWYRQSLGQGLEFLIYFQGNSAPDKSGLPSDRFSAERTGGSVSTLTIQRTQQEDSAVYLCASSLGTGPQHFGDGTRLSIL.

This chain connects TRBV18 to TRBJ2-6, with D tentatively TRBD2 (5 bases). This CDR3 is built from 15 residues. V was pared by 3 bases and J by 1 base, with 7 bases between. Germline V gene lookup returns CDR1 KGHSH and CDR2 LQKENI. As DNA, the CDR3 is TGTGCCAGCTCACCCCGGGATTCTGGGGCCAACGTCCTGACTTTC. Translation: CASSPRDSGANVLTF.

CDR3 region: CASSAGTSGITGELFF. The CDR3 region has the DNA TGTGCCAGCAGCGCGGGGACTAGCGGGATCACCGGGGAGCTGTTTTTT. The J gene is TRBJ2-2, the V gene TRBV9, with 13 bases fitting TRBD2. This CDR3 spans 16 amino acids. Germline loops: CDR1 SGDLS, CDR2 YYNGEE. V was clipped by 3 bases and J by 4 bases; unmatched bases: 3. Using reference TRBV9 and TRBJ2-2 for the parts outside the CDR3, the full variable domain is DSGVTQTPKHLITATGQRVTLRCSPRSGDLSVYWYQQSLDQGLQFLIQYYNGEERAKGNILERFSAQQFPDLHSELNLSSLELGDSALYFCASSAGTSGITGELFFGEGSRLTVL.

The gene calls are TRBV4-2 and TRBJ1-2; 8 bases fit TRBD1. The CDR3 is made up of 17 amino acids. CDR1 is LGHNA, CDR2 YNFKEQ, per germline. After removal of 0 bases from V and 4 bases from J, the junction contained 10 bases not matched to a gene. The CDR3 loop is CASSQDPTQGAGYGYTF. DNA of the CDR3: TGTGCCAGCAGCCAAGATCCAACCCAGGGGGCCGGCTATGGCTACACCTTC.

This clone appeared a single time. The chain has TRBV18 and TRBJ1-5; D perhaps matches TRBD1 (6 bases). In germline, CDR1 is KGHSH, CDR2 LQKENI. The CDR3 has 13 residues. The V and J ends lost 3 bases and 4 bases respectively, with 7 bases between them. For the CDR3, the DNA is TGTGCCAGCTCACCGACAGGTAATCAGCCCCAGCATTTT. Translated: CASSPTGNQPQHF.

The CDR3 DNA is TGTGCCAGCAGCGACTTAGGGGTTGGGGACTATGGCTACACCTTC. Protein sequence: CASSDLGVGDYGYTF. The chain carries TRBV6-6 and TRBJ1-2; maybe TRBD1 (5 bases). V lost 6 bases, J lost 3 bases, and 17 bases lay in between. From germline, CDR1 is MNHNY and CDR2 SVGAGI (reference sequence). This CDR3 contains 15 residues.

V is TRBV29-1 and J is TRBJ2-7, with D perhaps matching TRBD1 (6 bases). The CDR3 consists of 11 residues. CDR1 and CDR2 (germline): SQVTM, ANQGSEA. V lost 6 bases, J lost 2 bases, and 8 bases lay in between. CDR3 sequence (DNA): TGCAGCGTGACAGGAACCTACGAGCAGTACTTC. As protein: CSVTGTYEQYF.

The chain couples TRBV4-3 to TRBJ2-7, with 9 bases that match TRBD2. Germline CDR1 LGHNA, CDR2 YSLEER. The CDR3 covers 17 residues. J gave up 3 bases and V 5 bases, and 14 bases lay outside the gene matches. The CDR3 loop reads CASSKRAGAGGSYEQYF. In DNA form, the CDR3 reads TGCGCCAGCAGCAAAAGGGCGGGAGCGGGGGGAAGCTACGAGCAGTACTTC.

This clone was seen just once. This sequence joins TRBV5-1 and TRBJ1-1; D is ambiguous. The length of the CDR3 is 13 residues. Germline V gene sequence: CDR1 SGHRS, CDR2 YFSETQ. Trimming shortened V by 0 bases and J by 4 bases, and 7 bases separated the two germline ends. In nucleotides, the CDR3 is TGCGCCAGCAGCTTGGATGGCCTCACTGAAGCTTTCTTT. Protein product: CASSLDGLTEAFF.

The V and J genes are TRBV4-3 and TRBJ2-1; no clear D gene. The CDR3 contains 14 residues. Germline V lookup: CDR1 LGHNA, CDR2 YSLEER. V was cut by 4 bases and J by 5 bases, with 12 bases left in between. The CDR3 nucleotides are TGCGCCAGCAGCCGCGGTGCCTTTGACAATGAGCAGTTCTTC. Translating gives CASSRGAFDNEQFF.

The rearrangement links TRBV5-1 to TRBJ2-7; TRBD1 might be the D (5 bases). The CDR3 is 14 amino acids. Germline V gene lookup returns CDR1 SGHRS and CDR2 YFSETQ. Trimming shortened V by 4 bases and J by 3 bases, and 14 bases separated the two germline ends. The CDR3 spells CASSERQGDYEQYF. CDR3 nucleotides: TGCGCCAGCAGCGAACGGCAGGGTGACTACGAGCAGTACTTC.

The chain is built from TRBV5-1 and TRBJ1-6; 8 nucleotides line up with TRBD1. The CDR3 runs to 16 residues. J gave up 7 bases and V 4 bases, and 10 bases lay outside the gene matches. CDR1 is SGHRS, CDR2 YFSETQ, per germline. CDR3 in amino acids: CASSPFLDRGNSPLHF. DNA of the CDR3: TGCGCCAGCAGCCCCTTTTTAGACAGGGGAAATTCACCCCTCCACTTT.